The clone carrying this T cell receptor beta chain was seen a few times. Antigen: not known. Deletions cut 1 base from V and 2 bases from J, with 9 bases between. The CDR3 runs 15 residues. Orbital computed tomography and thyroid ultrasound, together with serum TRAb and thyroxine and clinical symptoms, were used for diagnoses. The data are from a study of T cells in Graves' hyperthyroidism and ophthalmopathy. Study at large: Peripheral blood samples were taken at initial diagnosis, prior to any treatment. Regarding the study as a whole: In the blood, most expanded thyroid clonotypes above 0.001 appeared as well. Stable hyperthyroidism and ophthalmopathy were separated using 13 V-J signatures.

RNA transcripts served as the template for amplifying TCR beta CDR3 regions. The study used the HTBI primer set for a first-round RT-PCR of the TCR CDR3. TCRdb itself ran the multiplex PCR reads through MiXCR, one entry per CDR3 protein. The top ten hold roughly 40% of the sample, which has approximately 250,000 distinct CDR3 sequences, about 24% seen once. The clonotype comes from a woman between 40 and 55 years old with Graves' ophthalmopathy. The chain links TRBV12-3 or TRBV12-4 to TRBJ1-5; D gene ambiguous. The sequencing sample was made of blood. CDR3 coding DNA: TGTGCCAGCAGTTTAGACGGTCATGGCAATCAGCCCCAGCATTTT. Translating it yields CASSLDGHGNQPQHF.